This T cell receptor beta chain appears in the sequencing data of a study of cytomegalovirus exposure and HLA in healthy donors. On the study more broadly: Counted in an early data release were 75 million to 85 million unique TCRs from HLA-typed donors.

Primers: 60 Vbeta forward and 13 Jbeta reverse. Produced via immunoSEQ multiplex PCR; TCRdb's table is partial and in-frame only. The sample holds 140,000 to 150,000 clones, around two thirds seen once. As concerns this clone: Its antigen is unknown.

Findings of the study overall: High sensitivity and specificity were reportedly achieved when the classifier diagnosed cytomegalovirus status. Later genetic work tied a missense DCLRE1C variant to beta-chain V and J trimming. In a later analysis, at a false discovery rate of 0.05, 17,000 or so TCR beta sequences were associated with HLA alleles.

This CDR3 comprises 16 residues. Deletions cut 4 bases from V and 1 base from J, with 14 bases between. CDR1 is SGHTA and CDR2 is FQGNSA in the germline V gene. Sequencing was performed on PBMCs. The receptor's source is a woman aged 18-29 years in good health and CMV-seronegative. The rearrangement links TRBV7-2 to TRBJ2-4; tentative D call: TRBD2 (6 bases). The CDR3 is CASSSPTSRAKNIQYF. The DNA of the CDR3 is TGTGCCAGCAGCTCCCCGACTAGTAGGGCCAAAAACATTCAGTACTTC.